Following are 15 T cell receptor beta chains from one sample sequenced in a study of cytomegalovirus exposure and HLA in healthy donors. Primers included in the PCR were 60 Vbeta and 13 Jbeta primers. The data were produced by immunoSEQ multiplex PCR, yet TCRdb's version contains in-frame clones alone and is incomplete. Of fewer than 300,000 clones listed, 80% to 90% are singletons. Sequencing was carried out using PBMCs. Receptor source: a middle-aged man in good health and CMV-seropositive.

The rearrangement links TRBV4-1 to TRBJ1-5; D uncertain. Germline V lookup: CDR1 MGHRA, CDR2 YSYEKL. Deletions cut 1 base from V and 5 bases from J, with 15 bases between. The CDR3 spans 16 residues. The CDR3: CASSQGPKGGDQPQHF. The CDR3 DNA reads as TGCGCCAGCAGCCAAGGCCCCAAGGGAGGAGATCAGCCCCAGCATTTT.

This clone occurred once. The chain recombines TRBV7-8 with TRBJ2-4; TRBD2 matches at 13 bases. This CDR3 comprises 16 residues. Germline CDR1 reads SGHVS; CDR2 reads FQNEAQ. V lost 6 bases, J lost 2 bases, and 4 bases stayed unmatched. The CDR3 region has the DNA TGTGCCAGCAGTCTAGGGACTAGCGGGACCAAAAACATTCAGTACTTC. This translates into CASSLGTSGTKNIQYF. Filled out from reference TRBV7-8 and TRBJ2-4, the complete variable domain reads GAGVSQSPRYKVAKRGQDVALRCDPISGHVSLFWYQQALGQGPEFLTYFQNEAQLDKSGLPSDRFFAERPEGSVSTLKIQRTQQEDSAVYLCASSLGTSGTKNIQYFGAGTRLSVL.

Regarding this clone: A junction end diverges from the germline sequence, so it may reflect a read error. This rearrangement joins TRBV6-6 to TRBJ2-5, with unresolved D. The CDR3 runs 13 residues. Germline CDR1 reads MNHNY; CDR2 reads SVGAGI (reference sequence). The CDR3 DNA follows: TGTGCCAGCAGTGACTCAGGAGAAGAGACCCAGTACTTC. It is translated as CASSDSGEETQYF.

The gene calls are TRBV6-4 and TRBJ2-5, with D hard to call. The DNA matches TRBJ2-7 better at its end, which makes the J call doubtful. Germline assignment: CDR1 MRHNA and CDR2 SNTAGT. The CDR3 totals 13 residues. CDR3 protein: CASSVQRSTEQYF. CDR3 nucleotides: TGTGCCAGCAGCGTCCAGCGATCCACCGAGCAGTACTTC.

V is TRBV30 and J is TRBJ2-6; no clear D. The CDR3 runs 14 residues. The ends were cut back, 1 base at V and 0 bases at J, with 4 bases in the middle. Germline CDR1 is GTSNPN and CDR2 is SVGIG (reference sequence). The CDR3 region is CAWSALSGANVLTF. The CDR3 bases are TGTGCCTGGAGTGCACTCTCTGGGGCCAACGTCCTGACTTTC.

The V gene is TRBV2, the J gene TRBJ1-5, with 8 bases fitting TRBD1. CDR1 SNHLY and CDR2 FYNNEI come from the germline V gene. V shed 3 bases, J shed 1 base, and the junction held 11 bases outside the gene matches. CDR3 length equals 18 residues. CDR3 nucleotide sequence: TGTGCCAGCAGTGATAGCGACAGGGGAACGGGGAGCAATCAGCCCCAGCATTTT. It codes for CASSDSDRGTGSNQPQHF.

The rearrangement joins TRBV19 to TRBJ2-7; TRBD1 agrees at 8 bases. This CDR3 spans 17 amino acids. Germline values: CDR1 LNHDA, CDR2 SQIVND (reference sequence). The ends lost 3 bases at V and 7 bases at J; junction bases unmatched: 17. The CDR3 region is CASSIATLGQGVWEQYF. The DNA for the CDR3 is TGTGCCAGTAGTATTGCCACGCTAGGACAGGGAGTGTGGGAGCAGTACTTC.

The V call is TRBV20-1, the J call TRBJ2-1; D remains ambiguous. Per germline, CDR1 DFQATT and CDR2 SNEGSKA (reference sequence). There are 10 residues in the CDR3. V lost 3 bases and J lost 9, with 6 bases in between. In nucleotides, the CDR3 is TGCAGTGCTAGCGTCGGTGAGCAGTTCTTC. It yields the protein CSASVGEQFF.

This clone has a handful of counts. The chain carries TRBV14 and TRBJ2-7; D gene uncertain. The CDR3 contains 14 residues. Trimming left V 0 bases short and J 5 bases short, with 11 bases between. The germline V gene encodes CDR1 SGHDN and CDR2 FVKESK. Here the CDR3 DNA reads TGTGCCAGCAGCCAAGATAGACTGGTAAACGAGCAGTACTTC. The encoded protein is CASSQDRLVNEQYF.

The chain uses TRBV5-5 and TRBJ1-5; 7 nucleotides line up with TRBD1. Germline loops: CDR1 SGHKS, CDR2 YYEKEE (reference sequence). The V and J ends lost 4 bases and 8 bases, in that order; junction bases with no gene match: 9. There are 14 residues in the CDR3. The CDR3 DNA is TGTGCCAGCAGCAGGGGGACAGTATTTGAGCCCCAGCATTTT. Encoded protein: CASSRGTVFEPQHF.

V and J are TRBV6-4 and TRBJ2-7; 7 positions match TRBD1. Germline V gene lookup returns CDR1 MRHNA and CDR2 SNTAGT. V was clipped by 4 bases and J by 3 bases; unmatched bases: 6. This CDR3 has 14 amino acids. CDR3 loop: CASSALGQDYEQYF. CDR3 in DNA: TGTGCCAGCAGTGCATTAGGACAGGACTACGAGCAGTACTTC.

This clone was counted only a few times. The chain combines TRBV7-2 with TRBJ1-4; D is unclear. Germline CDR1 reads SGHTA; CDR2 reads FQGNSA. The CDR3 totals 17 residues. The ends were cut back, 3 bases at V and 0 bases at J, with 14 bases in the middle. CDR3 protein: CASSFLPQAATNEKLFF. CDR3 bases: TGTGCCAGCAGCTTTCTCCCGCAGGCAGCAACTAATGAAAAACTGTTTTTT.

The J gene is TRBJ1-1, the V gene TRBV28; the match to TRBD1 covers 9 bases. Germline V lookup: CDR1 MDHEN, CDR2 SYDVKM. This CDR3 is 15 amino acids long. The junction had 14 bases not matched to a gene; V was cut back by 4 bases and J by 11 bases. The CDR3 coding sequence is TGTGCCAGCAGTTCCACCGGGACAGGGCGGGTGTACGCTTTCTTT. Translated: CASSSTGTGRVYAFF.

This clone appeared a single time. V gene TRBV4-3 combines with J gene TRBJ2-2; 15 bases are shared with TRBD2. The germline V gene encodes CDR1 LGHNA and CDR2 YSLEER. The CDR3 is made up of 17 amino acids. The trim removed 5 bases at V and 2 bases at J, leaving 3 bases unmatched. The chain's CDR3 is CASSTGLAGGNTGELFF. The CDR3 DNA sequence: TGCGCCAGCAGCACGGGACTAGCGGGAGGAAACACCGGGGAGCTGTTTTTT.

The chain employs TRBV5-1 and TRBJ2-7; 7 positions agree with TRBD1. CDR3 length: 13 residues. The V segment lost 7 bases and the J segment 5 bases; nucleotides outside the gene matches: 9. The germline V gene encodes CDR1 SGHRS and CDR2 YFSETQ. As DNA, the CDR3 is TGCGCCAGCCAAGTCACAGGGGATGACGAGCAGTACTTC. Protein sequence: CASQVTGDDEQYF.